What follows describes a single T cell receptor beta chain. PCR involved 60 Vbeta and 13 Jbeta primers. Method: immunoSEQ multiplex PCR; TCRdb's copy keeps in-frame clones and lacks some. This sample has fewer than 200,000 clones, with around 77% found just once. This sample is drawn from a study of cytomegalovirus exposure and HLA in healthy donors. This TCR came from a man in his 60s in good health and CMV-seronegative. The specimen was PBMCs.

The CDR3, as DNA: TGTGCCAGCAGCTGGGACAGGGGCGAGCAGTACTTC. Translating it yields CASSWDRGEQYF. The rearrangement uses TRBV5-4 and TRBJ2-7, with 10 bases fitting TRBD1. The germline V gene has CDR1 SGHNT and CDR2 YYREEE (reference sequence). The trim removed 3 bases at V and 6 bases at J, leaving 0 bases unmatched. The CDR3 extends over 12 amino acids.